Listed below are T cell receptor beta chains from one sample, sequenced in a study of blood T cell repertoires in COVID-19. Method: immunoSEQ multiplex PCR; TCRdb's copy keeps in-frame clones and lacks some. Of about 120,000 clones in the sample, over 65% are singletons; the top ten hold under 3%. The specimen was peripheral blood. All receptors come from a man younger than 40 with acute or convalescent COVID-19. Both conserved end residues are part of each CDR3. Each record gives: V gene, CDR3 length, D gene, J gene, clone size, CDR3 protein, CDR3 DNA. D genes are given only for firm matches. Some rows have no size entry. The others give once, few or many, or a class for an expanded clone.

V gene: TRBV11-3
CDR3 length: 15
D gene: TRBD2
J gene: TRBJ2-1
clone size: NA
CDR3 protein: CASSFGLAGGNEQFF
CDR3 DNA: TGTGCCAGCAGCTTTGGACTAGCGGGAGGGAATGAGCAGTTCTTC

V gene: TRBV13
CDR3 length: 16
D gene: TRBD2
J gene: TRBJ2-3
clone size: NA
CDR3 protein: CASSSIAGGGADTQYF
CDR3 DNA: TGTGCCAGCAGCTCTATAGCGGGAGGAGGGGCAGATACGCAGTATTTT

V gene: TRBV6-2/TRBV6-3
CDR3 length: 18
D gene: TRBD2
J gene: TRBJ2-3
clone size: NA
CDR3 protein: CASSYSQIERDSTDTQYF
CDR3 DNA: TGTGCCAGCAGTTACTCACAAATAGAGCGGGATAGCACAGATACGCAGTATTTT

V gene: TRBV7-2
CDR3 length: 14
D gene: TRBD2
J gene: TRBJ2-3
clone size: NA
CDR3 protein: CASSLSGGADTQYF
CDR3 DNA: TGTGCCAGCAGCTTGAGCGGGGGGGCAGATACGCAGTATTTT

V gene: TRBV4-1
CDR3 length: 14
D gene: TRBD2
J gene: TRBJ2-1
clone size: NA
CDR3 protein: CASSQVGRGNEQFF
CDR3 DNA: TGCGCCAGCAGCCAAGTTGGGAGGGGCAATGAGCAGTTCTTC

V gene: TRBV6-2/TRBV6-3
CDR3 length: 13
D gene: NA
J gene: TRBJ1-2
clone size: NA
CDR3 protein: CASSYSGRVGYTF
CDR3 DNA: TGTGCCAGCAGTTACTCGGGCAGGGTTGGCTACACCTTC

V gene: TRBV6-5
CDR3 length: 14
D gene: NA
J gene: TRBJ1-4
clone size: NA
CDR3 protein: CASSSPLRGEKLFF
CDR3 DNA: TGTGCCAGCAGTTCGCCTCTAAGGGGTGAAAAACTGTTTTTT

V gene: TRBV5-5
CDR3 length: 14
D gene: TRBD2
J gene: TRBJ2-5
clone size: once
CDR3 protein: CASSRSGGQETQYF
CDR3 DNA: TGTGCCAGCAGCAGGAGCGGGGGACAAGAGACCCAGTACTTC

V gene: TRBV15
CDR3 length: 14
D gene: NA
J gene: TRBJ1-4
clone size: NA
CDR3 protein: CATSSQGGFEKLFF
CDR3 DNA: TGTGCCACCAGCAGTCAGGGAGGGTTCGAAAAACTGTTTTTT

V gene: TRBV19
CDR3 length: 12
D gene: NA
J gene: TRBJ1-1
clone size: NA
CDR3 protein: CASSRGDTEAFF
CDR3 DNA: TGTGCCAGTAGTAGGGGCGACACTGAAGCTTTCTTT

V gene: TRBV4-3
CDR3 length: 15
D gene: TRBD2
J gene: TRBJ2-7
clone size: NA
CDR3 protein: CASSQVRGGAYEQYF
CDR3 DNA: TGCGCCAGCAGCCAAGTCCGGGGGGGAGCCTACGAGCAGTACTTC